These 8 T cell receptor beta chains were all obtained from the same sample, sequenced in a study of blood T cell repertoires in COVID-19 (dated by TCRdb to 2019 to 2021). The method behind the library was the immunoSEQ multiplex PCR assay. TCRdb mirrors the immuneACCESS table, restricted to in-frame sequences. Some clones are absent from its copies; in checked studies, under half trace to an unresolved V gene, and the reason for the others is unknown. The table for this sample lists hundreds of thousands of clones; around 90% of them were counted only once. The biggest ten clones account for around 1.7% of the sample. The sequencing sample was made of PBMCs or T cells enriched from blood (not recorded which). The receptor source for this set is a woman aged 18-30 years with acute COVID-19.

The gene calls are TRBV28 and TRBJ1-1; D not certain. The germline gives CDR1 MDHEN, CDR2 SYDVKM. Trimming removed 1 base from V and 0 bases from J, with 6 bases in between. The CDR3 is 14 residues long. The CDR3 protein is CASSLFGMNTEAFF. DNA of the CDR3: TGTGCCAGCAGTTTATTCGGGATGAACACTGAAGCTTTCTTT.

This clone has just a few counts. Distinct nucleotide sequences in the sample also encode this CDR3. The V and J genes are TRBV11-2 and TRBJ2-1; no clear D gene. CDR1 SGHAT and CDR2 FQNNGV come from the germline V gene. The CDR3 is made up of 11 amino acids. V shed 6 bases and J shed 8 bases, with 8 bases lying between them. The CDR3 loop reads CASSPSDEQFF. In DNA, the CDR3 is TGTGCCAGCAGTCCGTCGGATGAGCAGTTCTTC.

The chain links TRBV6-5 to TRBJ1-6; the D is unclear. V was trimmed by 0 bases and J by 4 bases, leaving 4 bases between them. This CDR3 region has 14 residues. CDR1 MNHEY and CDR2 SVGAGI come from the germline V gene. CDR3 DNA: TGTGCCAGCAGTTACTCCAGTTATAATTCACCCCTCCACTTT. This codes for CASSYSSYNSPLHF.

The chain employs TRBV9 and TRBJ2-2, with D possibly being TRBD2 (6 bases). The V gene's germline CDR1 is SGDLS and CDR2 YYNGEE. This CDR3 region has 16 residues. Between the trimmed V and J ends, which lost 6 bases and 6 bases, there was a span of 21 bases. The CDR3 region is CASTPGEEGSSGELFF. In nucleotides, the CDR3 is TGTGCCAGCACCCCGGGGGAGGAAGGGTCGTCCGGGGAGCTGTTTTTT.

The chain uses TRBV7-2 and TRBJ1-2, with 7 bases matching TRBD1. This CDR3 contains 17 residues. The V gene end was trimmed by 2 bases and the J gene end by 5 bases; junction bases not matched to a gene: 14. CDR1 and CDR2 (germline): SGHTA, FQGNSA. CDR3 in amino acids: CASSLLGGSGTVYGYTF. The DNA of the CDR3 is TGTGCCAGCAGCTTACTCGGGGGAAGTGGGACAGTTTATGGCTACACCTTC.

J is TRBJ1-6 and V is TRBV7-9, with TRBD1 matching over 10 bases. The CDR3 covers 17 residues. The germline CDR1 and CDR2 sequences are SEHNR and FQNEAQ (reference sequence). J was trimmed by 10 bases and V by 4 bases; bases with no gene match: 13. In DNA, the CDR3 is TGTGCCAGCAGCTCACACTATTGGGACAGGGGAAGCTCACCCCTCCACTTT. Encoded protein: CASSSHYWDRGSSPLHF.

The V gene is TRBV18, the J gene TRBJ1-5; D is perhaps TRBD1 (5 bases). The CDR3 runs to 16 residues. The V end lost 1 base, the J end lost 3 bases, and 13 bases lay between the germline ends. CDR1 and CDR2 from the germline V gene are KGHSH and LQKENI. The DNA for the CDR3 is TGTGCCAGCTCACCACAGATGAGTGGGGCCAATCAGCCCCAGCATTTT. Protein product: CASSPQMSGANQPQHF.

This CDR3 reads CASSLTENSGANVLTF. Here the CDR3 DNA reads TGTGCCAGCAGCTTGACAGAAAACTCTGGGGCCAACGTCCTGACTTTC. The rearrangement joins TRBV7-8 to TRBJ2-6; tentative D call: TRBD1 (5 bases). This CDR3 region has 16 residues. Germline loops: CDR1 SGHVS, CDR2 FQNEAQ. Trimming removed 3 bases from V and 0 bases from J, with 9 bases in between.